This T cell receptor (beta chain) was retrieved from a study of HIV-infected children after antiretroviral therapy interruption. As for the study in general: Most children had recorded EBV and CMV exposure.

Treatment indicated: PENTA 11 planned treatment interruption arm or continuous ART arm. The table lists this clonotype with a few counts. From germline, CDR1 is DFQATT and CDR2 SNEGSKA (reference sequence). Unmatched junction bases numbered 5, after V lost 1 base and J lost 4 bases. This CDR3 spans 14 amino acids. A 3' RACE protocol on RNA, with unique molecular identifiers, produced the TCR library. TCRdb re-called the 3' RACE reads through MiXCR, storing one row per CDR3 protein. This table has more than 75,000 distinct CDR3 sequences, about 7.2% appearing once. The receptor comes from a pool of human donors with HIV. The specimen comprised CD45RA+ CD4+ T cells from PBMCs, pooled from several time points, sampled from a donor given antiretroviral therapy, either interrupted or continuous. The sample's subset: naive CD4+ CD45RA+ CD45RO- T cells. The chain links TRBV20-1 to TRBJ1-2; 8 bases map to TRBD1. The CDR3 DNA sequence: TGCAGTGCTAGAGGGACAGGGACCAGCTATGGCTACACCTTC. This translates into CSARGTGTSYGYTF.